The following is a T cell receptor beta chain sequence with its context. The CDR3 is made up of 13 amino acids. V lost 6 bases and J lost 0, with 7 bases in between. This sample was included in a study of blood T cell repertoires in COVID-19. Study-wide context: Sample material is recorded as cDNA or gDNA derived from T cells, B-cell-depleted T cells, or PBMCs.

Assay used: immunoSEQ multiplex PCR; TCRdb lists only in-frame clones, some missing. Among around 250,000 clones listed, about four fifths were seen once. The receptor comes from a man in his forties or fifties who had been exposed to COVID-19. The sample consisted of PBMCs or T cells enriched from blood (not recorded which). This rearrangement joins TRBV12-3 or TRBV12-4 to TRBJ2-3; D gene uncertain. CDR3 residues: CASSRPSTDTQYF. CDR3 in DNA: TGTGCCAGCAGCCGTCCTAGCACAGATACGCAGTATTTT.